At least ten counts were recorded for the clone carrying this TCR beta chain. Antigen specificity is unknown. Two-round multiplex PCR, the amplification method, yielded TCR beta CDR3 from genomic DNA. Individual primers that were specific to each TRBV and TRBJ gene served in first-round PCR. TCRdb independently ran MiXCR on the multiplex PCR reads; one entry per CDR3 protein. Among more than 15,000 distinct CDR3 sequences listed, 35% to 45% were seen once. The data originate from a study of prognosis after radiotherapy for stage I lung cancer. Overall study context: With a biologically effective dose of at least 100 Gy, radiotherapy took the form of SBRT split into 3 to 5 fractions. General study points: Reportedly, metastasis status was linked to differences in TRBV and TRBJ usage frequencies. When patients developed distant metastases, their Shannon entropy after stereotactic body radiation therapy was lower.

The V end was cut by 5 bases, the J end by 1 base, with 10 bases between. Germline CDR1 SGHRS, CDR2 YFSETQ. The length of the CDR3 is 15 residues. The gene calls are TRBV5-1 and TRBJ2-6, with D possibly TRBD1 on 6 matching bases. This receptor was obtained from a donor of 50 years or more with non-small cell lung cancer. Specimen: PBMCs, collected before or after stereotactic body radiation therapy (not recorded which). CDR3 region: CASRFGQSGANVLTF. CDR3 DNA: TGCGCCAGCAGATTCGGACAGTCTGGGGCCAACGTCCTGACTTTC.